These T cell receptor beta chains were read from a single sample in a study of T cells in tumors after PD-1 blockade. Generated by immunoSEQ multiplex PCR, the TCRdb table keeps only in-frame clones and is missing some. The profile covers 45,000 to 60,000 clones, with 60% to 80% appearing a single time and 15% to 20% taken by the ten largest. Sequencing was performed on PBMCs, taken before anti-PD-1 treatment. The origin of the receptors is a human donor with basal cell carcinoma. Each CDR3 is given with its conserved first and last residue. D genes are given only for firm matches. Some rows mark clone size as missing; the rest say once, few, many or name a class of expanded clone.

D	V	size	J	CDR3	DNA
.	TRBV28	.	TRBJ1-5	CASSGDGYQPQHF	TGTGCCAGCAGCGGGGACGGTTATCAGCCCCAGCATTTT
TRBD2	TRBV12-3/TRBV12-4	.	TRBJ2-1	CASSLSGTEQFF	TGTGCCAGCAGTTTAAGCGGGACGGAGCAGTTCTTC
.	TRBV5-1	.	TRBJ2-7	CASSFGRSRGEQYF	TGCGCCAGCAGCTTCGGACGGTCGAGAGGCGAGCAGTACTTC
.	TRBV7-9	.	TRBJ2-2	CASSLNVRGSGELFF	TGTGCCAGCAGCTTAAATGTTCGGGGTTCCGGGGAGCTGTTTTTT
.	TRBV10-3	few	TRBJ1-2	CAASGLDYGYTF	TGTGCCGCCTCTGGACTAGACTATGGCTACACCTTC
TRBD1	TRBV5-1	.	TRBJ1-1	CASSLAGTVNTEAFF	TGCGCCAGCAGCTTGGCTGGGACAGTGAACACTGAAGCTTTCTTT
TRBD1	TRBV19	.	TRBJ2-7	CASSKGTAYEQYF	TGTGCCAGTAGTAAAGGGACAGCCTACGAGCAGTACTTC
.	TRBV19	.	TRBJ2-5	CASSMVGDLETQYF	TGTGCCAGTAGTATGGTGGGGGATTTAGAGACCCAGTACTTC
TRBD1	TRBV27	.	TRBJ1-6	CASSLTTGVGNSPLHF	TGTGCCAGCAGTTTAACCACAGGGGTGGGTAATTCACCCCTCCACTTT
TRBD1	TRBV28	.	TRBJ2-7	CASSPVGTGASYEQYF	TGTGCCAGCAGCCCGGTCGGGACAGGGGCCTCCTACGAGCAGTACTTC
.	TRBV12-3/TRBV12-4	.	TRBJ2-1	CASSLLLYNEQFF	TGTGCCAGCAGTTTACTACTTTACAATGAGCAGTTCTTC
.	TRBV30	.	TRBJ2-7	CAWSWQNYEQYF	TGTGCCTGGAGTTGGCAGAACTACGAGCAGTACTTC
TRBD2	TRBV6-6	.	TRBJ2-7	CASSYGLAGDYEQYF	TGTGCCAGCAGTTACGGACTAGCGGGAGACTACGAGCAGTACTTC
TRBD1	TRBV18	.	TRBJ2-7	CASSSGQGTYEQYF	TGTGCCAGCTCATCAGGACAGGGGACGTACGAGCAGTACTTC
.	TRBV3-1/TRBV3-2	.	TRBJ1-1	CATSRGGSTEAFF	TGTGCCACATCGAGGGGAGGGAGCACTGAAGCTTTCTTT
TRBD1	TRBV27	.	TRBJ1-1	CASSLGTGTHTEAFF	TGTGCCAGCAGTCTGGGGACAGGGACCCACACTGAAGCTTTCTTT
TRBD1	TRBV3-1/TRBV3-2	.	TRBJ1-1	CASSDDSGTVSQVDTEAFF	TGTGCCAGCAGCGACGATTCCGGGACAGTCTCGCAGGTGGACACTGAAGCTTTCTTT
.	TRBV30	.	TRBJ2-4	CAWSDSVGNIQYF	TGTGCCTGGAGTGATTCGGTGGGAAACATTCAGTACTTC
.	TRBV4-1	.	TRBJ1-1	CASSPTPRGKGVTEAFF	TGCGCCAGCAGCCCCACCCCGAGGGGGAAAGGAGTTACTGAAGCTTTCTTT
.	TRBV6-5	.	TRBJ1-2	CASSTFGDGYTF	TGTGCCAGCAGCACCTTCGGTGATGGCTACACCTTC
TRBD2	TRBV7-9	.	TRBJ2-1	CASSLRVRLAGIYNEQFF	TGTGCCAGCAGCTTAAGGGTCCGACTAGCGGGAATCTACAATGAGCAGTTCTTC
.	TRBV27	.	TRBJ2-1	CASSLANGPYNEQFF	TGTGCCAGCAGTTTAGCGAACGGACCCTACAATGAGCAGTTCTTC
.	TRBV7-3	.	TRBJ2-3	CASSLRPANTQYF	TGTGCCAGCAGCTTAAGACCTGCGAATACGCAGTATTTT
.	TRBV21-1	.	TRBJ2-7	CASSSGLVNF	TGTGCCAGCAGCTCAGGGCTAGTTAACTTC
.	TRBV5-4	.	TRBJ1-4	CASSLRNPFTTNEKLFF	TGTGCCAGCAGCTTGCGGAACCCTTTTACAACTAATGAAAAACTGTTTTTT
TRBD2	TRBV11-3	.	TRBJ2-1	CASSASGSSYNEQFF	TGTGCCAGCAGCGCCAGCGGGAGCTCCTACAATGAGCAGTTCTTC
.	TRBV27	.	TRBJ1-4	CATKPNSATNEKLFF	TGTGCCACCAAACCCAACAGTGCAACTAATGAAAAACTGTTTTTT
.	TRBV12-5	.	TRBJ1-2	CASGVLEYYGYTF	TGTGCTAGTGGTGTGCTGGAGTACTATGGCTACACCTTC
.	TRBV18	.	TRBJ2-7	CASSPGYEQYF	TGTGCCAGCTCACCAGGGTACGAGCAGTACTTC
.	TRBV7-9	.	TRBJ2-5	CASSLVGETQYF	TGTGCCAGCAGCTTAGTGGGGGAGACCCAGTACTTC
.	TRBV7-9	.	TRBJ1-1	CASSLVLSQAFF	TGTGCCAGCAGCCTAGTTCTGTCCCAAGCTTTCTTT
.	TRBV19	.	TRBJ2-3	CASSNRVTRTDTQYF	TGTGCCAGTAGTAACAGGGTTACGAGAACAGATACGCAGTATTTT
.	TRBV7-2	.	TRBJ2-7	CASSFSGYYEQYF	TGTGCCAGCAGCTTCTCGGGTTACTACGAGCAGTACTTC
TRBD2	TRBV28	.	TRBJ2-3	CASSGGGDTQYF	TGTGCCAGCAGTGGGGGGGGAGATACGCAGTATTTT
.	TRBV5-6	.	TRBJ2-3	CASSLDRGTDTQYF	TGTGCCAGCAGCTTGGATAGGGGCACAGATACGCAGTATTTT
TRBD1	TRBV2	few	TRBJ1-5	CASSEQGAYSNQPQHF	TGTGCCAGCAGTGAACAGGGGGCGTATAGCAATCAGCCCCAGCATTTT
.	TRBV5-4	.	TRBJ2-7	CASSLSGAYSYEQYF	TGTGCCAGCAGCTTATCCGGGGCCTACTCCTACGAGCAGTACTTC
.	TRBV2	.	TRBJ2-5	CASRRAGETQYF	TGTGCCAGCAGACGGGCAGGGGAGACCCAGTACTTC
.	TRBV3-1/TRBV3-2	.	TRBJ2-7	CASSPRTGEQYF	TGTGCCAGCAGCCCTAGGACGGGGGAGCAGTACTTC
.	TRBV3-1/TRBV3-2	.	TRBJ2-4	CASSQDWPSTLAKNIQYF	TGTGCCAGCAGCCAAGATTGGCCTTCGACCTTAGCCAAAAACATTCAGTACTTC
.	TRBV7-2	.	TRBJ2-5	CASSLALARAVTETQYF	TGTGCCAGCAGCTTAGCCCTAGCCAGGGCCGTAACGGAGACCCAGTACTTC
.	TRBV19	.	TRBJ1-5	CASTAGRQPQHF	TGTGCCAGTACGGCAGGGCGGCAGCCCCAGCATTTT
.	TRBV30	.	TRBJ1-2	CAWHSGQTRGYTF	TGTGCCTGGCATAGTGGCCAGACTCGGGGCTACACCTTC
TRBD1	TRBV2	once	TRBJ1-2	CASSEAGYRGRYYGYTF	TGTGCCAGCAGTGAAGCGGGGTACAGGGGTCGTTACTATGGCTACACCTTC
.	TRBV18	.	TRBJ1-1	CASSPNHRNTEAFF	TGTGCCAGCTCACCAAATCACAGGAACACTGAAGCTTTCTTT